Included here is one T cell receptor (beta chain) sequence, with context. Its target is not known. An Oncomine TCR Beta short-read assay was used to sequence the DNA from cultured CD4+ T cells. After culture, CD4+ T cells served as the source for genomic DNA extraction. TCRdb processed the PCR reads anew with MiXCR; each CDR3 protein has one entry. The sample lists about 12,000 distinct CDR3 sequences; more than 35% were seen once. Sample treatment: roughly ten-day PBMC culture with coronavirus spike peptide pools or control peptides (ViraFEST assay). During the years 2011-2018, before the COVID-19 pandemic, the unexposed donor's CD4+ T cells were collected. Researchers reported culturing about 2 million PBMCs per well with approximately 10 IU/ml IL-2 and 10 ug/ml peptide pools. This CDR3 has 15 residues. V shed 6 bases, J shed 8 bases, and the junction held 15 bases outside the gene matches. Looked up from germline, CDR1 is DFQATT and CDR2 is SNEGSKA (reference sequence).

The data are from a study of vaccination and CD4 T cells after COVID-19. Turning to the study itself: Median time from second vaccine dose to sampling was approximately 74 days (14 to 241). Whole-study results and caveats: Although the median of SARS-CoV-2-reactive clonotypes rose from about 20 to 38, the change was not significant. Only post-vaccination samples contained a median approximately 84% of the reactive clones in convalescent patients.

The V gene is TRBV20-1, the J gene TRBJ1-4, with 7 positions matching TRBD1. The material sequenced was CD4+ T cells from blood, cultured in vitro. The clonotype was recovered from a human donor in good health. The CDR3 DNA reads TGCAGTGCGGATCCTGACAGGGCAGGGGCCGAAAAACTGTTTTTT. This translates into CSADPDRAGAEKLFF.